A selection of T cell receptor beta chains follows, all from one sample in a study of blood T cell repertoires in COVID-19. The data were produced by immunoSEQ multiplex PCR, yet TCRdb's version contains in-frame clones alone and is incomplete. Among 55,000 to 80,000 clones listed, about 73% were seen once. The sample consisted of peripheral blood. These receptors all come from a woman older than 75 with acute or convalescent COVID-19. The CDR3 runs from the conserved cysteine through the conserved F or W. D genes are given only for firm matches. A row's size may be missing; if present it is once, few, many or a size class.

clone size: -
V gene: TRBV5-6
D gene: TRBD2
J gene: TRBJ2-1
CDR3 DNA: TGTGCCAGCACCCAGGCGGGTAGCGGGATGAACCCCAAAACCCTGCCGCAGTTCTTC
CDR3 protein: CASTQAGSGMNPKTLPQFF

clone size: -
V gene: TRBV5-4
D gene: TRBD2
J gene: TRBJ2-3
CDR3 DNA: TGTGCCAGCAGCAGAGGACTAGCGGGAAACACAGATACGCAGTATTTT
CDR3 protein: CASSRGLAGNTDTQYF

clone size: few
V gene: TRBV28
D gene: -
J gene: TRBJ1-1
CDR3 DNA: TGTGCCAGCAGTATACGGGTGACTGAAGCTTTCTTT
CDR3 protein: CASSIRVTEAFF

clone size: -
V gene: TRBV5-4
D gene: -
J gene: TRBJ2-5
CDR3 DNA: TGTGCCAGCAGCTTGGTTTCGGGGTTTCAAGAGACCCAGTACTTC
CDR3 protein: CASSLVSGFQETQYF

clone size: once
V gene: TRBV7-9
D gene: TRBD1
J gene: TRBJ2-7
CDR3 DNA: TGTGCCAGCAGCCAATTCACAGGGGACGAGCAGTACTTC
CDR3 protein: CASSQFTGDEQYF

clone size: once
V gene: TRBV7-2
D gene: -
J gene: TRBJ2-5
CDR3 DNA: TGTGCCAGCAGCTTACGTTCCCTCCAAGAGACCCAGTACTTC
CDR3 protein: CASSLRSLQETQYF

clone size: -
V gene: TRBV4-2
D gene: -
J gene: TRBJ2-6
CDR3 DNA: TGTGCCAGCAGCCCCACGACGCAGGGAAGTTCGACTGGGGCCAACGTCCTGACTTTC
CDR3 protein: CASSPTTQGSSTGANVLTF

clone size: -
V gene: TRBV28
D gene: TRBD1
J gene: TRBJ1-2
CDR3 DNA: TGTGCCAGCACCAGGGGGACACTAATAACTAGGGGCTACACCTTC
CDR3 protein: CASTRGTLITRGYTF

clone size: once
V gene: TRBV3-1/TRBV3-2
D gene: TRBD1
J gene: TRBJ1-3
CDR3 DNA: TGTGCCAGCAGCCAAGATCCCACAGGGGCTGGAAACACCATATATTTT
CDR3 protein: CASSQDPTGAGNTIYF

clone size: -
V gene: TRBV5-1
D gene: -
J gene: TRBJ1-2
CDR3 DNA: TGCGCCAGCAGAACCACCGGGGCGGGAGGCTACACCTTC
CDR3 protein: CASRTTGAGGYTF

clone size: -
V gene: TRBV7-8
D gene: TRBD2
J gene: TRBJ2-1
CDR3 DNA: TGTGCCAGCAGCTTAGGGATAGGAAGCGGGATGCATGAGCAGTTCTTC
CDR3 protein: CASSLGIGSGMHEQFF

clone size: -
V gene: TRBV24-1
D gene: TRBD2
J gene: TRBJ2-5
CDR3 DNA: TGTGCCACCAGTGATCCAACATGGACTAGCGGGAACCCAGAGACCCAGTACTTC
CDR3 protein: CATSDPTWTSGNPETQYF

clone size: -
V gene: TRBV4-3
D gene: TRBD1
J gene: TRBJ2-2
CDR3 DNA: TGCGCCAGCAGCCAAACAGGGGATACCGGGGAGCTGTTTTTT
CDR3 protein: CASSQTGDTGELFF

clone size: -
V gene: TRBV2
D gene: TRBD2
J gene: TRBJ2-3
CDR3 DNA: TGTGCCAGCAGTGAAAACGCGGGAGTTAGAGATACGCAGTATTTT
CDR3 protein: CASSENAGVRDTQYF

clone size: -
V gene: TRBV4-1
D gene: TRBD2
J gene: TRBJ2-5
CDR3 DNA: TGCGCCAGCAGCCGAGTACCGGGACTAGCGGGAGAGGGTCAAGAGACCCAGTACTTC
CDR3 protein: CASSRVPGLAGEGQETQYF

clone size: once
V gene: TRBV21-1
D gene: -
J gene: TRBJ2-1
CDR3 DNA: TGTGCCAGCAGCAAAGCATCTAGCGGGAGCCTCCACAATGAGCAGTTCTTC
CDR3 protein: CASSKASSGSLHNEQFF

clone size: -
V gene: TRBV2
D gene: -
J gene: TRBJ2-7
CDR3 DNA: TGTGCCAGCAGTGAAATCCCGAGCGAGCAGTACTTC
CDR3 protein: CASSEIPSEQYF

clone size: -
V gene: TRBV2
D gene: -
J gene: TRBJ2-7
CDR3 DNA: TGTGCCAGCACGTCGGAGGCACTTCGGCACGAGCAGTACTTC
CDR3 protein: CASTSEALRHEQYF

clone size: -
V gene: TRBV7-9
D gene: TRBD1
J gene: TRBJ2-1
CDR3 DNA: TGTGCCAGCAGCCCGGACAGGGGTGGAACCTACAATGAGCAGTTCTTC
CDR3 protein: CASSPDRGGTYNEQFF

clone size: -
V gene: TRBV7-2
D gene: TRBD1
J gene: TRBJ2-1
CDR3 DNA: TGTGCCAGCAGCTTGGACAGGAGGTCCTACAATGAGCAGTTCTTC
CDR3 protein: CASSLDRRSYNEQFF

clone size: -
V gene: TRBV29-1
D gene: -
J gene: TRBJ1-2
CDR3 DNA: TGCAGCGTTGAAGAAAACGCAGGTAGTTATGGCTACACCTTC
CDR3 protein: CSVEENAGSYGYTF

clone size: -
V gene: TRBV7-2
D gene: -
J gene: TRBJ1-2
CDR3 DNA: TGTGCCAGCAGCTTAGTTCCAGGGTCCTATGGCTACACCTTC
CDR3 protein: CASSLVPGSYGYTF

clone size: few
V gene: TRBV3-1/TRBV3-2
D gene: TRBD1
J gene: TRBJ1-2
CDR3 DNA: TGTGCCAGCAGCCGCGAGGGACAGGGGACCTTTGGCTACACCTTC
CDR3 protein: CASSREGQGTFGYTF

clone size: -
V gene: TRBV30
D gene: TRBD1
J gene: TRBJ2-7
CDR3 DNA: TGTGCCTGGAGTCCCGGACAGGCCTACGAGCAGTACTTC
CDR3 protein: CAWSPGQAYEQYF

clone size: few
V gene: TRBV7-9
D gene: TRBD1
J gene: TRBJ2-7
CDR3 DNA: TGTGCCAGCAGGGAACTGGACAGGGACGAGCAGTACTTC
CDR3 protein: CASRELDRDEQYF

clone size: -
V gene: TRBV7-2
D gene: -
J gene: TRBJ2-7
CDR3 DNA: TGTGCCAGCAGCTTAGAAGCGGGCGGGATGTCCCCCTACGAGCAGTACTTC
CDR3 protein: CASSLEAGGMSPYEQYF

clone size: -
V gene: TRBV28
D gene: TRBD2
J gene: TRBJ2-1
CDR3 DNA: TGTGCCAGCAGCTCCTCGACTAGCGGGGAAAACAATGAGCAGTTCTTC
CDR3 protein: CASSSSTSGENNEQFF

clone size: -
V gene: TRBV7-3
D gene: -
J gene: TRBJ2-1
CDR3 DNA: TGTGCCAGCAGCTCCCTAGCGAACAATGAGCAGTTCTTC
CDR3 protein: CASSSLANNEQFF

clone size: -
V gene: TRBV19
D gene: TRBD2
J gene: TRBJ2-7
CDR3 DNA: TGTGCCAGTACGAAGCGTGCGGGGAGGGACTACGAGCAGTACTTC
CDR3 protein: CASTKRAGRDYEQYF

clone size: -
V gene: TRBV29-1
D gene: -
J gene: TRBJ1-4
CDR3 DNA: TGCAGCGTTGATTATGGCGGGAAACTGTTTTTT
CDR3 protein: CSVDYGGKLFF

clone size: few
V gene: TRBV5-6
D gene: -
J gene: TRBJ2-5
CDR3 DNA: TGTGCCAGCAGCTTGGCCCTAGCTCAGAGGGGGGAGACCCAGTACTTC
CDR3 protein: CASSLALAQRGETQYF

clone size: -
V gene: TRBV10-3
D gene: TRBD1
J gene: TRBJ1-1
CDR3 DNA: TGTGCCATCAGTGAACGGGACAGGGAAGCTTTCTTT
CDR3 protein: CAISERDREAFF

clone size: few
V gene: TRBV28
D gene: TRBD1
J gene: TRBJ2-2
CDR3 DNA: TGTGCCACCCCTAGGGACAGGGCGGCCACCGGGGAGCTGTTTTTT
CDR3 protein: CATPRDRAATGELFF

clone size: -
V gene: TRBV20-1
D gene: TRBD2
J gene: TRBJ2-5
CDR3 DNA: TGCAGTGCTAGTGCTGAGACTCGTTTTGGACTAGGCCAAGAGACCCAGTACTTC
CDR3 protein: CSASAETRFGLGQETQYF

clone size: -
V gene: TRBV7-9
D gene: -
J gene: TRBJ2-7
CDR3 DNA: TGTGCCAGCAGCTTACCCCCTTCCTACGAGCAGTACTTC
CDR3 protein: CASSLPPSYEQYF

clone size: -
V gene: TRBV12-3/TRBV12-4
D gene: -
J gene: TRBJ1-2
CDR3 DNA: TGTGCCAGCAGTATACAGGGAAGAGGGGGCTACACCTTC
CDR3 protein: CASSIQGRGGYTF

clone size: -
V gene: TRBV29-1
D gene: TRBD1
J gene: TRBJ1-5
CDR3 DNA: TGCAGCGTTAAGGACAGGGGCAATCAGCCCCAGCATTTT
CDR3 protein: CSVKDRGNQPQHF

clone size: -
V gene: TRBV3-1/TRBV3-2
D gene: TRBD1
J gene: TRBJ1-4
CDR3 DNA: TGTGCCAGCAGCCAAGGGGACAGAACTAATGAAAAACTGTTTTTT
CDR3 protein: CASSQGDRTNEKLFF

clone size: -
V gene: TRBV11-2
D gene: -
J gene: TRBJ1-6
CDR3 DNA: TGTGCCAGCAGCTTAGCAGATTCACCCCTCCACTTT
CDR3 protein: CASSLADSPLHF

clone size: -
V gene: TRBV28
D gene: -
J gene: TRBJ2-7
CDR3 DNA: TGTGCCAGCAGTTTTCTCCTTTCGGGTAGCGGTTCCTACGAGCAGTACTTC
CDR3 protein: CASSFLLSGSGSYEQYF

clone size: -
V gene: TRBV24-1
D gene: -
J gene: TRBJ1-5
CDR3 DNA: TGTGCCACCAGTGATACACAGGGTAGCAATCAGCCCCAGCATTTT
CDR3 protein: CATSDTQGSNQPQHF

clone size: -
V gene: TRBV6-5
D gene: -
J gene: TRBJ2-3
CDR3 DNA: TGTGCCAGCAGTTCCGCCGGACTTCGGTATACGCAGTATTTT
CDR3 protein: CASSSAGLRYTQYF

clone size: -
V gene: TRBV19
D gene: -
J gene: TRBJ2-2
CDR3 DNA: TGTGCCAGTAGTGTCAGGGGGGTAGGGACCGGGGAGCTGTTTTTT
CDR3 protein: CASSVRGVGTGELFF

clone size: -
V gene: TRBV11-3
D gene: -
J gene: TRBJ2-5
CDR3 DNA: TGTGCCAGCAGCTTCCGAATGGGGCCCCAGTACTTC
CDR3 protein: CASSFRMGPQYF

clone size: -
V gene: TRBV28
D gene: -
J gene: TRBJ2-1
CDR3 DNA: TGTGCCAGCAGTTTGGAGTACAATGAGCAGTTCTTC
CDR3 protein: CASSLEYNEQFF

clone size: -
V gene: TRBV6-5
D gene: -
J gene: TRBJ1-2
CDR3 DNA: TGTGCCAGCCTAGCGGAGGGGGGTGGCTACACCTTC
CDR3 protein: CASLAEGGGYTF

clone size: once
V gene: TRBV5-1
D gene: TRBD1
J gene: TRBJ1-1
CDR3 DNA: TGCGCCAGCAGCTTAATCCGGGACAGGGGAAAAGCTTTCTTT
CDR3 protein: CASSLIRDRGKAFF

clone size: -
V gene: TRBV5-1
D gene: TRBD2
J gene: TRBJ2-1
CDR3 DNA: TGCGCCAGCAGCTTGGTCCTAGCGGGGGCCTACAATGAGCAGTTCTTC
CDR3 protein: CASSLVLAGAYNEQFF

clone size: -
V gene: TRBV27
D gene: -
J gene: TRBJ2-7
CDR3 DNA: TGTGCCAGCAGTTCCCGACAGGCCTACGAGCAGTACTTC
CDR3 protein: CASSSRQAYEQYF

clone size: few
V gene: TRBV9
D gene: -
J gene: TRBJ2-1
CDR3 DNA: TGTGCCAGCAGCGTAGACAGGGCCTCCTACAATGAGCAGTTCTTC
CDR3 protein: CASSVDRASYNEQFF